This T cell receptor (beta chain) was found in a study of CD8 T cells in ankylosing spondylitis. The length of the CDR3 is 14 residues. Comments on this clonotype: Antigen specificity is unknown.

Libraries for TCR beta were made by quantitative 5'-RACE with molecular barcodes. TCRdb recomputed calls from the 5' RACE reads with MiXCR, one row per CDR3 protein. Altogether 220,000 or so distinct CDR3 sequences are present, 15% to 20% being singletons, with the ten largest covering roughly 43%. Study-level results: Disease-linked clones bore a CD8+ phenotype and were relatively rare in peripheral blood. It appeared that ankylosing spondylitis blood was characterized by a TCR beta motif of under ten highly homologous variants. As reported, disease-linked clones showed significant enrichment in matched ankylosing spondylitis synovial fluid.

Sequences were obtained from blood, either unsorted or a sorted T cell fraction (not recorded which). The sequence was obtained from a male donor with ankylosing spondylitis. V usage is TRBV21-1 and J usage is TRBJ2-2. TRBV21-1 is an annotated pseudogene. The CDR3 loop reads CASPDGPNTGELFF. DNA for the CDR3: TGTGCCAGCCCGGACGGGCCGAACACCGGGGAGCTGTTTTTT.